The 18 T cell receptor beta chains below all came from one sample that was sequenced in a study of T cell clones after liver transplantation. The data were produced by immunoSEQ multiplex PCR, yet TCRdb's version contains in-frame clones alone and is incomplete. The table has tens of thousands of clones, approximately 93% seen once. The specimen was CD8+ T cells from blood, collected less than 26 months after liver transplant. All receptors derive from a human patient who received a liver transplant. Certain T cells may be donor cells from the graft.

CDR3 region: CASSPRENYGYTF. The DNA for the CDR3 is TGTGCCAGCAGTCCCCGGGAGAATTATGGCTACACCTTC. This chain connects TRBV6-5 to TRBJ1-2, with unresolved D. CDR1 and CDR2 (germline): MNHEY, SVGAGI. This CDR3 region has 13 residues. Trimming left V 5 bases short and J 5 bases short, with 12 bases between.

The rearrangement uses TRBV30 and TRBJ2-3; 9 positions match TRBD2. Germline V CDR1 and CDR2: GTSNPN, SVGIG (reference sequence). The CDR3 runs 15 residues. J lost 10 bases, V lost 4 bases, and 15 bases had no gene match. CDR3 DNA: TGTGCCTGGACTCGACTAGCGGTTACCGGGGGCGCGCAGTATTTT. This translates into CAWTRLAVTGGAQYF.

This sequence joins TRBV7-2 and TRBJ2-3; 10 nucleotides line up with TRBD2. Germline CDR1 and CDR2: SGHTA and FQGNSA. The CDR3 length is 16 residues. After removal of 4 bases from V and 2 bases from J, the junction contained 6 bases not matched to a gene. For the CDR3, the DNA is TGTGCCAGCAGCTCTCTTAGCGGGAGGACCACAGATACGCAGTATTTT. Translating gives CASSSLSGRTTDTQYF.

The chain uses TRBV10-3 and TRBJ2-3; maybe TRBD2 (6 bases). The CDR3 is made up of 14 amino acids. The ends were cut back, 10 bases at V and 2 bases at J, with 16 bases in the middle. Germline loops: CDR1 ENHRY, CDR2 SYGVKD. The chain's CDR3 is CATASSEYTDTQYF. The DNA for the CDR3 is TGTGCCACCGCCTCTAGCGAATACACAGATACGCAGTATTTT.

The chain combines TRBV5-4 with TRBJ2-7; D is possibly TRBD1 or TRBD2 (5 bases each). Trimming pared 1 base from V and 1 base from J, leaving 12 bases between. The CDR3 is 15 residues long. CDR1 SGHNT and CDR2 YYREEE come from the germline V gene (reference sequence). The DNA of the CDR3 is TGTGCCAGCAGCTTGTACCGGGGCGGATCCTACGAGCAGTACTTC. Translated: CASSLYRGGSYEQYF.

J is TRBJ2-1 and V is TRBV9; D is unresolved. The CDR3 covers 16 residues. The germline V gene encodes CDR1 SGDLS and CDR2 YYNGEE. The ends were cut back, 4 bases at V and 0 bases at J, with 14 bases in the middle. In nucleotides, the CDR3 is TGTGCCAGCAGCCCCCCCACCGGGCGCTCCTACAATGAGCAGTTCTTC. Amino acids: CASSPPTGRSYNEQFF. The full variable domain, in which reference TRBV9 and TRBJ2-1 provide the parts outside the CDR3, is DSGVTQTPKHLITATGQRVTLRCSPRSGDLSVYWYQQSLDQGLQFLIQYYNGEERAKGNILERFSAQQFPDLHSELNLSSLELGDSALYFCASSPPTGRSYNEQFFGPGTRLTVL.

The V call is TRBV27, the J call TRBJ1-1; 8 bases map to TRBD1. J gave up 3 bases and V 5 bases, and 2 bases lay outside the gene matches. The CDR3 is 13 residues long. The germline V gene encodes CDR1 MNHEY and CDR2 SMNVEV (reference sequence). CDR3 amino acids: CASSQGADTEAFF. CDR3 DNA: TGTGCCAGCAGTCAGGGGGCTGACACTGAAGCTTTCTTT.

The CDR3 DNA follows: TGTGCCAGCAGTGACGGGAATGAGCAGTTCTTC. Protein product: CASSDGNEQFF. The gene calls are TRBV6-4 and TRBJ2-1; no firm D call. Germline V gene lookup returns CDR1 MRHNA and CDR2 SNTAGT. The germline V and J ends were trimmed by 2 bases and 7 bases, with 3 bases remaining between them. This CDR3 comprises 11 residues.

The table lists this clone with a count of one. Other DNA sequences of this sample code for an identical CDR3. V gene TRBV5-4 combines with J gene TRBJ1-2; D gene unclear. V lost 4 bases, J lost 4 bases, and 17 bases lay in between. The CDR3 totals 15 residues. CDR1 SGHNT and CDR2 YYREEE come from the germline V gene (reference sequence). This CDR3 reads CASSGLGSKVYGYTF. CDR3 coding DNA: TGTGCCAGCAGCGGTCTAGGGTCTAAAGTCTATGGCTACACCTTC.

The chain links TRBV6-5 to TRBJ2-7; 9 bases map to TRBD1. Germline CDR1 MNHEY, CDR2 SVGAGI. This CDR3 has 15 residues. With V trimmed by 5 bases and J by 3 bases, 8 bases remained unmatched. In DNA form, the CDR3 reads TGTGCCAGCAGTCACCCCGGGACAGGGATCTACGAGCAGTACTTC. Translated: CASSHPGTGIYEQYF.

J is TRBJ2-7 and V is TRBV11-2, with TRBD1 identical over 7 bases. The CDR3 has 12 amino acids. Germline CDR1 is SGHAT and CDR2 is FQNNGV. The V and J ends lost 4 bases and 5 bases, in that order; junction bases with no gene match: 2. The CDR3 is CASSSTGHEQYF. The CDR3 bases are TGTGCCAGCAGCTCGACAGGGCACGAGCAGTACTTC.

V is TRBV4-3 and J is TRBJ1-1, with a possible D match to TRBD1 (6 bases). The CDR3 is 15 amino acids. Germline CDR1 is LGHNA and CDR2 is YSLEER. V lost 4 bases, J lost 0 bases, and 12 bases lay in between. DNA of the CDR3: TGCGCCAGCAGCCCACGGGACATGCTGAACACTGAAGCTTTCTTT. It is translated as CASSPRDMLNTEAFF.

The chain couples TRBV28 to TRBJ2-1; D call uncertain. Germline CDR1 reads MDHEN; CDR2 reads SYDVKM. Deletions cut 6 bases from V and 0 bases from J, with 9 bases between. This CDR3 has 14 amino acids. The CDR3 region is CASSGAFSYNEQFF. CDR3 sequence (DNA): TGTGCCAGCAGCGGTGCCTTCTCCTACAATGAGCAGTTCTTC. The full variable domain, its missing parts supplied by reference TRBV28 and TRBJ2-1, is DVKVTQSSRYLVKRTGEKVFLECVQDMDHENMFWYRQDPGLGLRLIYFSYDVKMKEKGDIPEGYSVSREKKERFSLILESASTNQTSMYLCASSGAFSYNEQFFGPGTRLTVL.

The sample holds a few counts of this clone. The chain carries TRBV19 and TRBJ2-1; no clear D. The CDR3 runs to 14 residues. CDR1 is LNHDA and CDR2 is SQIVND in the germline V gene (reference sequence). Trimming cost V 6 bases and J 6 bases, with 15 bases left between them. CDR3 sequence reads: CASSHRVAANEQFF. The CDR3 nucleotides read TGTGCCAGTAGCCATAGGGTGGCCGCCAATGAGCAGTTCTTC.

J is TRBJ2-7 and V is TRBV6-5; 8 bases are a match to TRBD1. J lost 1 base, V lost 0 bases, and 5 bases had no gene match. Germline V gene data show CDR1 as MNHEY and CDR2 as SVGAGI. The CDR3 is 16 amino acids. DNA for the CDR3: TGTGCCAGCAGTTACTCGACAGGGGTCGAGTCCTACGAGCAGTACTTC. It specifies CASSYSTGVESYEQYF.

The gene calls are TRBV28 and TRBJ2-3, with TRBD2 as a possible D gene (5 bases). The length of the CDR3 is 16 residues. The germline CDR1 and CDR2 sequences are MDHEN and SYDVKM. V lost 3 bases, J lost 2 bases, and 15 bases lay in between. In nucleotides, the CDR3 is TGTGCCAGCAGTTTGGGGAGCAGTTTCTTCACAGATACGCAGTATTTT. Protein sequence: CASSLGSSFFTDTQYF.

The genes are TRBV12-2 and TRBJ1-1. TRBV12-2 is recorded as a pseudogene. The CDR3 is made up of 12 amino acids. The CDR3 protein is CASRKGWAQAFF. Written as DNA, the CDR3 is TGTGCAAGTCGCAAGGGTTGGGCCCAAGCTTTCTTT.

The V and J genes are TRBV7-8 and TRBJ2-1; 10 bases line up with TRBD2. In germline, CDR1 is SGHVS, CDR2 FQNEAQ. V shed 4 bases, J shed 8 bases, and the junction held 11 bases outside the gene matches. CDR3 size: 16 residues. The CDR3 coding sequence is TGTGCCAGCAGCTGGGCGCTAGCGGGAGTACAAGATGAGCAGTTCTTC. Translating it yields CASSWALAGVQDEQFF. Combining the CDR3 with reference TRBV7-8 and TRBJ2-1 gives the whole variable domain GAGVSQSPRYKVAKRGQDVALRCDPISGHVSLFWYQQALGQGPEFLTYFQNEAQLDKSGLPSDRFFAERPEGSVSTLKIQRTQQEDSAVYLCASSWALAGVQDEQFFGPGTRLTVL.